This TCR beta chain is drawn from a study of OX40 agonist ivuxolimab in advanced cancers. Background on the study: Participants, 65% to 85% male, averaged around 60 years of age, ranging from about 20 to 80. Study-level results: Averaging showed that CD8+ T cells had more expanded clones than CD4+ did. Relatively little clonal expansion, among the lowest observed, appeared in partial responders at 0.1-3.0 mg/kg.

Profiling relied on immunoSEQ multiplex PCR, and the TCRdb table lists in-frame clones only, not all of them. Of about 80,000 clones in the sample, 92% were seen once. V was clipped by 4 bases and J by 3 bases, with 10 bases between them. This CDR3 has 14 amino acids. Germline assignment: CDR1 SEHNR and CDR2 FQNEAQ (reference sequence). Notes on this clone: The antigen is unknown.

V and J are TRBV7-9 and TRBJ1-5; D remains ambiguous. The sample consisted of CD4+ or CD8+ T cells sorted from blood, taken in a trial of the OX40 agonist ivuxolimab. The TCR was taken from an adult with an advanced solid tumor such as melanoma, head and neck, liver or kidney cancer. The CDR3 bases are TGTGCCAGCAGCTGGGGAGGGCACAATCAGCCCCAGCATTTT. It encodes CASSWGGHNQPQHF.